This T cell receptor (beta chain) was recorded in a study of glioma-infiltrating T cells. This clonotype was counted ten times or more. TCR alpha and beta CDR3 regions were amplified from RNA using iRepertoire nested multiplex PCR. TCRdb re-analysed the multiplex PCR reads in MiXCR, keeping a single row per CDR3 protein. The sample shows about 93,000 distinct CDR3 sequences, around 37% of them seen only once. The germline CDR1 and CDR2 sequences are SGHRS and YFSETQ. Trimming shortened V by 6 bases and J by 4 bases, and 14 bases separated the two germline ends. The CDR3 is 13 residues long. Sequencing was done on a sample of glioma tissue, nonneoplastic brain tissue, or PBMCs (not recorded which). This receptor was obtained from a human donor with low-grade glioma or glioblastoma, undergoing nonglioma brain surgery, or in good health (not recorded which). The rearrangement uses TRBV5-1 and TRBJ2-7; tentatively, D is TRBD1 (6 bases). CDR3: CASTEVTGYEQYF. The CDR3 nucleotides are TGCGCCAGCACCGAAGTCACAGGGTACGAGCAGTACTTC.